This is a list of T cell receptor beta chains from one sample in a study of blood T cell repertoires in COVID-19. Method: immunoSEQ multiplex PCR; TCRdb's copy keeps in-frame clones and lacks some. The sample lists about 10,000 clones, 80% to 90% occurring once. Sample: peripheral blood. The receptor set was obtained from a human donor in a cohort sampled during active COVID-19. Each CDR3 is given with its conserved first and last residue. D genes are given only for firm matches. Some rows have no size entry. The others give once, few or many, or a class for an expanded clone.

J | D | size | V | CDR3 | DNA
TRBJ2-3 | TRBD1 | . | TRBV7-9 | CASSAGQGTDTQYF | TGTGCCAGCAGCGCGGGACAGGGCACAGATACGCAGTATTTT
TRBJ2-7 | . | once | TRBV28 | CASSLVAGRTYEQYF | TGTGCCAGCAGTTTAGTGGCGGGACGAACCTACGAGCAGTACTTC
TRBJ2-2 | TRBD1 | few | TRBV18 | CASSTTGVTGELFF | TGTGCCAGCTCAACGACAGGGGTCACCGGGGAGCTGTTTTTT
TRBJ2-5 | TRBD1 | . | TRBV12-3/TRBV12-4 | CASSSGTGETQYF | TGTGCCAGCAGTTCCGGGACAGGAGAGACCCAGTACTTC
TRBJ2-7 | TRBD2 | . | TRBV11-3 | CASSFGRDYEQYF | TGTGCCAGCAGCTTTGGGAGGGACTACGAGCAGTACTTC
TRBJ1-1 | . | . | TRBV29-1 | CSVVKRNTEAFF | TGCAGCGTTGTAAAGCGAAACACTGAAGCTTTCTTT
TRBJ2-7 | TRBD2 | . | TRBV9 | CASSEASGIYEQYF | TGTGCCAGCAGCGAGGCTAGCGGGATCTACGAGCAGTACTTC
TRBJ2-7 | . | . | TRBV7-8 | CASSLGGSLNEQYF | TGTGCCAGCAGCTTAGGCGGCAGTCTCAACGAGCAGTACTTC
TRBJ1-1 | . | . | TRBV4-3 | CASSHNREGTEAFF | TGCGCCAGCAGCCACAACAGGGAGGGCACTGAAGCTTTCTTT
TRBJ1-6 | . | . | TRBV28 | CASSPDNSPLHF | TGTGCCAGCAGTCCGGATAATTCACCCCTCCACTTT
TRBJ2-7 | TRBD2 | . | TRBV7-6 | CASSPRGLAGNEQYF | TGTGCCAGCAGCCCGCGAGGACTAGCGGGAAACGAGCAGTACTTC
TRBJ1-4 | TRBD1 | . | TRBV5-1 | CASSLFGTGDEKLFF | TGCGCCAGCAGCTTGTTCGGGACAGGGGATGAAAAACTGTTTTTT
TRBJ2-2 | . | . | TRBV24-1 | CATGQSANTGELFF | TGTGCCACAGGACAATCCGCGAACACCGGGGAGCTGTTTTTT
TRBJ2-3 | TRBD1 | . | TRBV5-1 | CASRFTTGTYTDTQYF | TGCGCCAGCAGATTTACGACAGGGACCTACACAGATACGCAGTATTTT
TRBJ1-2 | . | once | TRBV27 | CASSLSTTLKGYTF | TGTGCCAGCAGTTTGTCGACAACGTTGAAGGGCTACACCTTC
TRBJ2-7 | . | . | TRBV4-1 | CASSQTGMLGQYF | TGCGCCAGCAGCCAAACCGGGATGCTTGGGCAGTACTTC